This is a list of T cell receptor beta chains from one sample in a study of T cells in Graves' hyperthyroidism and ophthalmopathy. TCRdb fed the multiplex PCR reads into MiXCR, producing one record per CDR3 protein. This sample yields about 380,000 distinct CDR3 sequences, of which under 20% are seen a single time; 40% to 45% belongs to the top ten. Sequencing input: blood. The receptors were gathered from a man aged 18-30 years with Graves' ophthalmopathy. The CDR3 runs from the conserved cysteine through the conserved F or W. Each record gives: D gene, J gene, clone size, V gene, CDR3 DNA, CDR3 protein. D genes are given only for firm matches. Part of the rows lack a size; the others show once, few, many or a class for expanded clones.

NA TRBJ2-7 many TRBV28 TGTGCCAGCAGTTTGGGGGTCTGGCAGTACTTC CASSLGVWQYF
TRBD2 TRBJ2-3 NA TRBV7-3 TGTGCCTCCCAAGCTAGCGGGGGGTATACGCAGTATTTT CASQASGGYTQYF
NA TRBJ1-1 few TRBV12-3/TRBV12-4 TGTGCCAACAGTCCACAGGGTTTAGACACTGAAGCTTTCTTT CANSPQGLDTEAFF
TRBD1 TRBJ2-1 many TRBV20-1 TGCAGTGTTCCGACAGGGAGCTCCTACAATGAGCAGTTCTTC CSVPTGSSYNEQFF
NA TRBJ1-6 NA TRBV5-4 TGTGCCAGCAGCGGGGGAGCTCAGGGACGTGGTTCGAATTCACCCCTCCACTTT CASSGGAQGRGSNSPLHF
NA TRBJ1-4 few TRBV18 TGTGCCAGCTCAGCGCGGGACACGGTAACTAATGAAAAACTGTTTTTT CASSARDTVTNEKLFF
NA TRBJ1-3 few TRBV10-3 TGTGCCATCAATTCGGCCCGCTCTGGAAACACCATATATTTT CAINSARSGNTIYF
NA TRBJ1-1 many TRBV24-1 TGTGCCACCAGTGATTACCAACCGGACGTGAACACTGAAGCTTTCTTT CATSDYQPDVNTEAFF
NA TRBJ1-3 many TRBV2 TGTGCCAGCAGTGAAACACAAGGAAGTGGAAACACCATATATTTT CASSETQGSGNTIYF
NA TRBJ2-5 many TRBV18 TGTGCCAGCTCACCACGCAGGCTGCAAGAGACCCAGTACTTC CASSPRRLQETQYF
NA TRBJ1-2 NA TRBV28 TGTGCGACGGGCCGAGGTAACTATGGCTACACCTTC CATGRGNYGYTF
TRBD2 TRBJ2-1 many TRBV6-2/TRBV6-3 TGTGCCAGCAGTTGGGGACTAAACTACAATGAGCAGTTCTTC CASSWGLNYNEQFF
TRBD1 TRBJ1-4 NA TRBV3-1 TGTGCCAGCAGCCGAGACATAGGGGGCGCGGTTGAAAAACTGTTTTTT CASSRDIGGAVEKLFF
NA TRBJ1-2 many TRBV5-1 TGCGCCAGCAGCTTGGAACGGAACTATGGCTACACCTTC CASSLERNYGYTF
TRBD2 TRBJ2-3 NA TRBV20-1 TGCAGTGCAGACCGGGGCGCTAGCGGGGGCAAAGATACGCAGTATTTT CSADRGASGGKDTQYF
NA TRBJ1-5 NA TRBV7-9 TGTGCCAGCAGCTTAGGGACGGAGGGCGTGGATCAGCCCCAGCATTTT CASSLGTEGVDQPQHF
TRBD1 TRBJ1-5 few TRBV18 TGTGCCAGCTCGCGGGACAGGGGGTTTAGCAATCAGCCCCAGCATTTT CASSRDRGFSNQPQHF
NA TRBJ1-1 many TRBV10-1 TGCGCCAGCAGTGAATCCAGGGAGCGGGAAGCTTTCTTT CASSESREREAFF
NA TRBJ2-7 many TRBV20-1 TGCAGTGCAACGACTCCCGGACCCTACGAGCAGTACTTC CSATTPGPYEQYF
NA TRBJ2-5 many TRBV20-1 TGCAGTGCTAGAAGTGGGTTCGGTGAGACCCAGTACTTC CSARSGFGETQYF
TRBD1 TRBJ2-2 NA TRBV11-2 TGTGCCAGCAGCAACCGGGACAGGGAAACCGGGGAGCTGTTTTTT CASSNRDRETGELFF
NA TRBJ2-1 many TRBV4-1 TGCGCCAGCAGATGGGCACCCGACTACAATGAGCAGTTCTTC CASRWAPDYNEQFF
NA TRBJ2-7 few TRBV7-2 TGTGCCAGCAGCTTAATCGAATTAGACAGAGCCTACGAGCAGTACTTC CASSLIELDRAYEQYF
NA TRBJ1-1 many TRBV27 TGTGCCAGCAGTTCTATGATAGGGGGGAACACTGAAGCTTTCTTT CASSSMIGGNTEAFF
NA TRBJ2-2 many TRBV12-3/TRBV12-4 TGTGCCAGCAGTTTGTACACCGGGGAGCTGTTTTTT CASSLYTGELFF
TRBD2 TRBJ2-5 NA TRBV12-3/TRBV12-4 TGTGCCAGTACTAGCGGGGGGCGGGGTGGTATAGAGACCCAGTACTTC CASTSGGRGGIETQYF
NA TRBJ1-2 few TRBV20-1 TGCAGTGCCCGCTCAGGGGACGGCTATGGCTACACCTTC CSARSGDGYGYTF
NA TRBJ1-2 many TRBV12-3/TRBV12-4 TGTGCCAGCGGAAGAGACGGAGGCGGCTACACCTTC CASGRDGGGYTF
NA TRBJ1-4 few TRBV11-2 TGTGCCAGCAGCCTGGGGGAACTTGAAAAACTGTTTTTT CASSLGELEKLFF
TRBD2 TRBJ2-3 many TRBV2 TGTGCCAGCATCGAAGTGATAGCGGGGGGTTCAGATACGCAGTATTTT CASIEVIAGGSDTQYF
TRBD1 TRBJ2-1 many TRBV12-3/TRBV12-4 TGTGCCAGCAGACCCTCGGGACAGGAGGGGAATGAGCAGTTCTTC CASRPSGQEGNEQFF
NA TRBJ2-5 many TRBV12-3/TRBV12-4 TGTGCCAGCGGTCAGCGGAGCCAAGAGACCCAGTACTTC CASGQRSQETQYF
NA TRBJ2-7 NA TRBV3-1 TGTGCCAGCAGCCAAGTTGGGGGGATCTCCTACGAGCAGTACTTC CASSQVGGISYEQYF
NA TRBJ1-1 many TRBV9 TGTGCCAGCAGCGCGGGGGTCTTACAAGTTGAAGCTTTCTTT CASSAGVLQVEAFF
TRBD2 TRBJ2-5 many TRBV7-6 TGTGCCAGCAGCTCAAGCGGGGGAGCGGGGGGTCAAGAGACCCAGTACTTC CASSSSGGAGGQETQYF
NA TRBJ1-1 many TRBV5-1 TGCGCCAGCAGAAAGGCGGACGAGTTCGCTGAAGCTTTCTTT CASRKADEFAEAFF
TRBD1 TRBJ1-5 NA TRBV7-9 TGTGCCAGCAGCCGAGGGCTCCAGGGGGCCCAGCATTTT CASSRGLQGAQHF
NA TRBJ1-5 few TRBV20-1 TGCAGTGCTAGAACACAGCAAGATCAGCCCCAGCATTTT CSARTQQDQPQHF
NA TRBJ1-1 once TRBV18 TGTGCCAGCTCACCACCGATGTACGAGGCGATACGGAACACTGAAGCTTTCTTT CASSPPMYEAIRNTEAFF
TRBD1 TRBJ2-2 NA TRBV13 TGTGCCAGCAGCTCCGGGACAGGGGCAAGGACCGGGGAGCTGTTTTTT CASSSGTGARTGELFF
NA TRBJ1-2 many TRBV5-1 TGCGCCAGCAGCTTGCGGAGACAGTCTACCAACTATGGCTACACCTTC CASSLRRQSTNYGYTF
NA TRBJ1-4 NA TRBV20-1 TGCAGTGCTAGTAATGAGGAACTGTTTTTT CSASNEELFF
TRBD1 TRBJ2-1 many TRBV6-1 TGTGCCAGCAGTCTGACAGGGGCGTTCAATGAGCAGTTCTTC CASSLTGAFNEQFF
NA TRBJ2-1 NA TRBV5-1 TGCGCCAGCCGCCAGGGGGGGGATGAGCAGTTCTTC CASRQGGDEQFF
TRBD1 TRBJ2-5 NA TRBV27 TGTGCCAGCAGTCCTAACCCATGGGACAGGGGGGGGCAAGAGACCCAGTACTTC CASSPNPWDRGGQETQYF
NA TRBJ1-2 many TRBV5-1 TGCGCCAGCAGGGATATGGGGGTCGACTATATCGGCTACACCTTC CASRDMGVDYIGYTF
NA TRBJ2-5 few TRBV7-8 TGTGCCAGCAGCTGGACCCCCAGGGGCGCCCAGAGGGAGACCCAGTACTTC CASSWTPRGAQRETQYF
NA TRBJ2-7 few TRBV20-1 TGCAGTGCGGAATCCGGGCAGAACTACGAGCAGTACTTC CSAESGQNYEQYF
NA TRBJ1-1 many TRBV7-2 TGTGCCAGCAGCTTAGGCTGGGGAGGCACTGAAGCTTTCTTT CASSLGWGGTEAFF
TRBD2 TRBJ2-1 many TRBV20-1 TGCAGTGCTAGAGATCAGGGAGGGATTTCCTACAATGAGCAGTTCTTC CSARDQGGISYNEQFF
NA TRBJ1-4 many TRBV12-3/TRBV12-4 TGTGCCAGCAGTTCCCGGGTTAATGAAAAACTGTTTTTT CASSSRVNEKLFF
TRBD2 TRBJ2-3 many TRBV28 TGTGCCAGCAGTCCACGGACTAGCAGGGTCACAGATACGCAGTATTTT CASSPRTSRVTDTQYF
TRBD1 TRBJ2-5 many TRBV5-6 TGTGCCAGCAGCTTGTTGACAGGGGGCAGAGAGACCCAGTACTTC CASSLLTGGRETQYF
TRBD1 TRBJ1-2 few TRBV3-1 TGTGCCAGCAGCCAAGGACAGGGGCAGTTCGATGGCTACACCTTC CASSQGQGQFDGYTF